The next 25 T cell receptor beta chains were all read from a single sample in a study of blood T cells in healthy people across ages. Using a J-beta primer mix together with a sample-barcoded 5' primer, a second PCR was run for roughly 6 to 12 cycles. Each CDR3 protein gets one entry after TCRdb re-called the 5' RACE reads with MiXCR. The top ten clones hold 23% of a sample with 1.5 million to 2 million distinct CDR3 sequences, 30% to 40% of them seen once. The specimen sequenced was blood. The receptors originated from a human donor in good health.

The gene calls are TRBV5-1 and TRBJ1-5; D may be TRBD1 (5 bases). CDR1 and CDR2 (germline): SGHRS, YFSETQ. CDR3 length equals 15 residues. V lost 1 base and J 6 bases, leaving 14 bases between the germline ends. The DNA of the CDR3 is TGCGCCAGCAGCTTGAGGACAAGTATACGTCAGCCCCAGCATTTT. Translated: CASSLRTSIRQPQHF.

DNA of the CDR3: TGTGCCAGCAGCCTACAAGGGGACAGCTCCTACAATGAGCAGTTCTTC. Translating it yields CASSLQGDSSYNEQFF. The chain combines TRBV7-3 with TRBJ2-1; 7 nucleotides align to TRBD1. The junction had 7 bases not matched to a gene; V was cut back by 5 bases and J by 0 bases. CDR3 size: 16 residues. Germline-derived CDR1 and CDR2 are SGHTA and FQGTGA. Using reference TRBV7-3 and TRBJ2-1 for the parts outside the CDR3, the full variable domain is GAGVSQTPSNKVTEKGKYVELRCDPISGHTALYWYRQSLGQGPEFLIYFQGTGAADDSGLPNDRFFAVRPEGSVSTLKIQRTERGDSAVYLCASSLQGDSSYNEQFFGPGTRLTVL.

The gene calls are TRBV7-6 and TRBJ2-7, with D unresolved. V lost 1 base, J lost 6 bases, and 13 bases lay in between. There are 14 residues in the CDR3. Germline CDR1 is SGHVS and CDR2 is FNYEAQ. The CDR3 loop reads CASSLVKGKGEQYF. DNA for the CDR3: TGTGCCAGCAGCTTAGTCAAGGGAAAAGGCGAGCAGTACTTC. The whole variable domain, filled in from reference TRBV7-6 and TRBJ2-7, reads GAGVSQSPRYKVTKRGQDVALRCDPISGHVSLYWYRQALGQGPEFLTYFNYEAQQDKSGLPNDRFSAERPEGSISTLTIQRTEQRDSAMYRCASSLVKGKGEQYFGPGTRLTVT.

This clonotype was detected a few times. The chain is built from TRBV20-1 and TRBJ1-5; D uncertain. Germline V lookup: CDR1 DFQATT, CDR2 SNEGSKA (reference sequence). This CDR3 is built from 13 residues. V lost 0 bases to trimming and J lost 1 base, with 4 bases between them. The CDR3 is CSARDFSNQPQHF. CDR3 DNA: TGCAGTGCTAGAGATTTCAGCAATCAGCCCCAGCATTTT.

This clonotype was picked up a small number of times. The chain links TRBV5-5 to TRBJ1-1; D remains ambiguous. Germline lookup yields CDR1 SGHKS and CDR2 YYEKEE (reference sequence). This CDR3 is built from 17 residues. Trimming shortened V by 6 bases and J by 7 bases, and 28 bases separated the two germline ends. CDR3 protein: CASNLLEVLGPPDEAFF. The DNA of the CDR3 is TGTGCCAGCAACCTACTGGAGGTCCTTGGCCCCCCCGATGAAGCTTTCTTT.

This clonotype was found a few times. The chain employs TRBV20-1 and TRBJ2-3; D is ambiguous. The V end was cut by 4 bases, the J end by 2 bases, with 4 bases between. The V gene's germline CDR1 is DFQATT and CDR2 SNEGSKA (reference sequence). The CDR3 contains 11 residues. CDR3 nucleotide sequence: TGCAGTGCTATCCACACAGATACGCAGTATTTT. It yields the protein CSAIHTDTQYF.

This chain connects TRBV6-6 to TRBJ2-5, with 7 nucleotides matching TRBD1. Trimming took 4 bases from V and 6 from J; bases not matched to a gene: 5. The CDR3 sequence is 13 residues long. The germline V gene has CDR1 MNHNY and CDR2 SVGAGI (reference sequence). The CDR3 sequence is CASSLTGPKTQYF. CDR3 nucleotide sequence: TGTGCCAGCAGTTTGACAGGGCCGAAGACCCAGTACTTC.

There are a few counts of this clonotype. V gene TRBV7-8 combines with J gene TRBJ2-1; D remains unclear. The ends were cut back, 4 bases at V and 5 bases at J, with 15 bases in the middle. Germline CDR1 reads SGHVS; CDR2 reads FQNEAQ. The CDR3 consists of 15 residues. DNA for the CDR3: TGTGCCAGCAGCTCCACGGGCAGAATAAACAATGAGCAGTTCTTC. Amino acid sequence: CASSSTGRINNEQFF. Combining the CDR3 with reference TRBV7-8 and TRBJ2-1 gives the whole variable domain GAGVSQSPRYKVAKRGQDVALRCDPISGHVSLFWYQQALGQGPEFLTYFQNEAQLDKSGLPSDRFFAERPEGSVSTLKIQRTQQEDSAVYLCASSSTGRINNEQFFGPGTRLTVL.

Worth noting for this clonotype: Relative to the germline gene, one junction end is altered; a read error may explain this. The chain uses TRBV7-2 and TRBJ1-5; weak D call: TRBD1 (5 bases). The CDR3 spans 15 residues. Germline V lookup: CDR1 SGHTA, CDR2 FQGNSA. The CDR3 nucleotides read TGTGCTAGCAGCTTAGAGGGGTGGAGCAATCAGCCCCAGCATTTT. Its translation: CASSLEGWSNQPQHF. Supplemented by reference TRBV7-2 and TRBJ1-5, the full variable domain reads GAGVSQSPSNKVTEKGKDVELRCDPISGHTALYWYRQSLGQGLEFLIYFQGNSAPDKSGLPSDRFSAERTGGSVSTLTIQRTQQEDSAVYLCASSLEGWSNQPQHFGDGTRLSIL.

CDR3 coding DNA: TGTGCCAGCAGCCCCCGGGACGTAGAGCAGTTCTTC. It encodes CASSPRDVEQFF. The chain joins TRBV12-3 or TRBV12-4 to TRBJ2-1; either TRBD1 or TRBD2 may fit D (5 bases each). Trimming pared 6 bases from V and 10 bases from J, leaving 13 bases between. The CDR3 spans 12 residues.

The chain joins TRBV6-1 to TRBJ2-3; 10 nucleotides align to TRBD1. The CDR3 runs to 16 residues. Looked up from germline, CDR1 is MNHNS and CDR2 is SASEGT. V was clipped by 0 bases and J by 2 bases; unmatched bases: 2. This CDR3 reads CASSEAGQGNTDTQYF. The CDR3 DNA reads TGTGCCAGCAGTGAAGCGGGACAGGGGAACACAGATACGCAGTATTTT.

The rearrangement joins TRBV15 to TRBJ2-1, with D uncertain. V dropped 1 base and J dropped 9 bases, with 7 bases sitting between them. The CDR3 extends over 12 amino acids. Germline CDR1 reads LNHNV; CDR2 reads YYDKDF (reference sequence). The CDR3, as DNA: TGTGCCACCAGCAGAGTGGGCGGTGAGCAGTTCTTC. Amino acid sequence: CATSRVGGEQFF.

The table lists this clonotype with a few counts. V and J are TRBV5-1 and TRBJ1-4; no clear D gene. The CDR3 is made up of 16 amino acids. Germline-derived CDR1 and CDR2 are SGHRS and YFSETQ. V dropped 2 bases and J dropped 0 bases, with 11 bases sitting between them. CDR3 protein: CASSLEGAATNEKLFF. The DNA for the CDR3 is TGCGCCAGCAGCTTAGAGGGAGCTGCAACTAATGAAAAACTGTTTTTT.

This chain joins TRBV15 and TRBJ2-7, with D maybe TRBD1 (5 bases). V was trimmed by 2 bases and J by 1 base, leaving 9 bases between them. Germline V CDR1 and CDR2: LNHNV, YYDKDF (reference sequence). This CDR3 has 14 amino acids. CDR3 sequence reads: CATSRTGQSYEQYF. The CDR3 region has the DNA TGTGCCACCAGCAGAACAGGTCAATCCTACGAGCAGTACTTC.

The gene calls are TRBV20-1 and TRBJ1-5, with D possibly TRBD1 on 5 matching bases. Trimming removed 5 bases from V and 5 bases from J, with 13 bases in between. Germline-derived CDR1 and CDR2 are DFQATT and SNEGSKA (reference sequence). The CDR3 runs 13 residues. The CDR3 spells CSADDSPDQPQHF. CDR3 nucleotide sequence: TGCAGTGCTGACGACAGCCCGGATCAGCCCCAGCATTTT.

In this sample, this clonotype turned up a few times. It may be a read error: a sequence one base away is much more abundant. The V and J genes are TRBV6-1 and TRBJ2-5; 8 positions agree with TRBD1. The CDR3 extends over 15 amino acids. The V gene's germline CDR1 is MNHNS and CDR2 SASEGT. The CDR3 loop is CAGSELTGGQETQYF. The CDR3 region has the DNA TGTGCCGGCAGTGAATTAACAGGGGGCCAAGAGACCCAGTACTTC.

The chain uses TRBV5-1 and TRBJ2-1; D might be TRBD1 or TRBD2, each matching 6 bases. The CDR3 has 17 amino acids. Between the trimmed V and J ends, which lost 0 bases and 7 bases, there was a span of 20 bases. Germline V gives CDR1 SGHRS, CDR2 YFSETQ. This chain's CDR3 is CASSLAGWGAAGNEQFF. CDR3 DNA: TGCGCCAGCAGCTTGGCCGGGTGGGGGGCCGCGGGGAATGAGCAGTTCTTC.

This clonotype has at least ten counts. The chain joins TRBV7-2 to TRBJ1-2; 7 positions agree with TRBD1. The CDR3 has 16 amino acids. Unmatched junction bases numbered 11, after V lost 2 bases and J lost 5 bases. Germline V gene lookup returns CDR1 SGHTA and CDR2 FQGNSA. The chain's CDR3 is CASSLWPLGDSYGYTF. CDR3 nucleotide sequence: TGTGCCAGCAGCTTATGGCCCTTGGGGGACAGTTATGGCTACACCTTC.

Comment on this clonotype: This may stem from a read error, because a much larger clone lies one nucleotide away. The chain links TRBV29-1 to TRBJ2-1; 8 nucleotides agree with TRBD1. Germline CDR1 and CDR2: SQVTM and ANQGSEA. This CDR3 has 16 amino acids. Here the CDR3 DNA reads TGCAGCGTTGGGTTCAGGGGGCGCAGGTTGGGCAATGAGCGGTTCTTC. Protein: CSVGFRGRRLGNERFF.

This chain joins TRBV9 and TRBJ2-3; D not certain. V shed 3 bases and J shed 3 bases, with 14 bases lying between them. CDR1 SGDLS and CDR2 YYNGEE come from the germline V gene. This CDR3 spans 15 amino acids. The DNA for the CDR3 is TGTGCCAGCAGCGGCCCCTACGATCCTACAGATACGCAGTATTTT. The encoded protein is CASSGPYDPTDTQYF.

This clonotype was detected a few times. This sequence joins TRBV10-3 and TRBJ2-7; D assignment may be TRBD1 or TRBD2 (6 bases each). The CDR3 extends over 14 amino acids. The ends were cut back, 10 bases at V and 1 base at J, with 17 bases in the middle. CDR1 and CDR2 (germline): ENHRY, SYGVKD. For the CDR3, the DNA is TGTGCCACCACGACCCGGGGGCCTTCCTACGAGCAGTACTTC. Its protein product is CATTTRGPSYEQYF.

This clonotype was observed a few times. The genes are TRBV4-3 and TRBJ1-2, with D unclear. Germline-derived CDR1 and CDR2 are LGHNA and YSLEER. The germline V and J ends were trimmed by 0 bases and 5 bases, with 10 bases remaining between them. The CDR3 is 14 residues long. The CDR3 loop reads CASSQEAGIYGYTF. CDR3 bases: TGCGCCAGCAGCCAAGAAGCGGGGATTTATGGCTACACCTTC.

The V and J genes are TRBV7-6 and TRBJ2-1; D may be TRBD1 (6 bases). In germline, CDR1 is SGHVS, CDR2 FNYEAQ. The CDR3 covers 16 residues. The germline V and J ends were trimmed by 4 bases and 2 bases, with 15 bases remaining between them. CDR3 sequence (DNA): TGTGCCAGCAGCTCTAACAGGGTGGGCACCTACAATGAGCAGTTCTTC. Its protein product is CASSSNRVGTYNEQFF.

The chain uses TRBV20-1 and TRBJ1-6; D is unclear. V was shortened by 5 bases and J by 5 bases, with 10 bases between the two germline ends. CDR1 and CDR2 from the germline V gene are DFQATT and SNEGSKA (reference sequence). This CDR3 contains 13 residues. The CDR3 is CSASSKDNSPLHF. For the CDR3, the DNA is TGCAGTGCTTCCAGTAAAGATAATTCACCCCTCCACTTT.

This clonotype came up a few times. V and J are TRBV29-1 and TRBJ1-4; D uncertain. CDR1 is SQVTM and CDR2 is ANQGSEA in the germline V gene. Trimming removed 7 bases from V and 5 bases from J, with 11 bases in between. There are 12 residues in the CDR3. The CDR3 DNA reads as TGCAGCGCTAGGACGGGGAATGAAAAACTGTTTTTT. Its translation: CSARTGNEKLFF. Full variable domain (remainder filled in from reference TRBV29-1 and TRBJ1-4): SAVISQKPSRDICQRGTSLTIQCQVDSQVTMMFWYRQQPGQSLTLIATANQGSEATYESGFVIDKFPISRPNLTFSTLTVSNMSPEDSSIYLCSARTGNEKLFFGSGTQLSVL.